Presented here are 11 T cell receptor beta chains from one specimen sequenced in a study of cytomegalovirus exposure and HLA in healthy donors. The PCR used 60 Vbeta and 13 Jbeta primers. Profiled with immunoSEQ multiplex PCR; TCRdb holds only in-frame clones, not every one. This sample has 130,000 to 150,000 clones, with roughly 80% found just once. The specimen was PBMCs. These receptors all come from a woman aged 40 to 49 in good health and CMV-seropositive.

This clone appeared once. The chain employs TRBV30 and TRBJ2-6, with D possibly matching TRBD2 (6 bases). Germline CDR1 reads GTSNPN; CDR2 reads SVGIG (reference sequence). V was cut by 5 bases and J by 2 bases, with 13 bases left in between. This CDR3 has 15 residues. CDR3 bases: TGTGCCTGGGGACGGGGGATGCCTGGGGCCAACGTCCTGACTTTC. It yields the protein CAWGRGMPGANVLTF.

V usage is TRBV7-9 and J usage is TRBJ1-1; D ambiguous. CDR3 length: 11 amino acids. Germline V lookup: CDR1 SEHNR, CDR2 FQNEAQ (reference sequence). V gave up 1 base and J gave up 10 bases, with 7 bases separating them. In DNA, the CDR3 is TGTGCCAGCAGCTTAGGAGACATAGCTTTCTTT. Its protein is CASSLGDIAFF.

The genes are TRBV5-1 and TRBJ2-3; TRBD2 agrees at 9 bases. Trimming at V came to 3 bases and at J to 3 bases, leaving 5 bases not matched to a gene. The CDR3 covers 15 residues. CDR1 and CDR2 (germline): SGHRS, YFSETQ. In nucleotides, the CDR3 is TGCGCCAGCAGCTCGGCGGGGGGGGTAACAGATACGCAGTATTTT. Its protein product is CASSSAGGVTDTQYF.

This rearrangement joins TRBV5-1 to TRBJ2-5, with D unresolved. Germline V gene data show CDR1 as SGHRS and CDR2 as YFSETQ. V dropped 0 bases and J dropped 5 bases, with 8 bases sitting between them. The CDR3 spans 13 residues. The CDR3 nucleotides read TGCGCCAGCAGCTTGGGAGTCTGGGAGACCCAGTACTTC. Amino acid sequence: CASSLGVWETQYF.

The chain employs TRBV6-5 and TRBJ2-7, with 9 bases aligning to TRBD2. CDR1 is MNHEY and CDR2 is SVGAGI in the germline V gene. Trimming at V came to 0 bases and at J to 1 base, leaving 4 bases not matched to a gene. The length of the CDR3 is 16 residues. The CDR3 here is CASSYSASGDSYEQYF. The CDR3, as DNA: TGTGCCAGCAGTTACTCAGCTAGCGGGGATTCCTACGAGCAGTACTTC.

V gene TRBV14 combines with J gene TRBJ1-2; weak D call: TRBD1 (6 bases). The germline V gene encodes CDR1 SGHDN and CDR2 FVKESK. The V end was cut by 5 bases, the J end by 7 bases, with 11 bases between. There are 12 residues in the CDR3. The CDR3 region has the DNA TGTGCCAGCAGCGGGGGGGCTACTGGCTACACCTTC. Protein: CASSGGATGYTF.

The genes are TRBV9 and TRBJ2-1; maybe TRBD1 (5 bases). CDR1 and CDR2 (germline): SGDLS, YYNGEE. V lost 1 base and J lost 0, with 11 bases in between. This CDR3 is built from 16 residues. The CDR3 nucleotides read TGTGCCAGCAGCGTACAGGGCTCGAGCTCCTACAATGAGCAGTTCTTC. It specifies CASSVQGSSSYNEQFF.

The sample holds one count of this clone. The chain is built from TRBV5-6 and TRBJ2-2; D remains ambiguous. Germline-derived CDR1 and CDR2 are SGHDT and YYEEEE. Trimming pared 0 bases from V and 2 bases from J, leaving 8 bases between. The CDR3 contains 15 residues. The CDR3 bases are TGTGCCAGCAGCTTGGGTCTAGTTAACACCGGGGAGCTGTTTTTT. It encodes CASSLGLVNTGELFF. Full variable domain (missing parts from reference TRBV5-6 and TRBJ2-2): DAGVTQSPTHLIKTRGQQVTLRCSPKSGHDTVSWYQQALGQGPQFIFQYYEEEERQRGNFPDRFSGHQFPNYSSELNVNALLLGDSALYLCASSLGLVNTGELFFGEGSRLTVL.

The chain joins TRBV27 to TRBJ1-4; no clear D gene. The CDR3 spans 15 residues. Per the germline V gene, CDR1 is MNHEY and CDR2 is SMNVEV (reference sequence). The V gene lost 2 bases and the J gene lost 0 bases, with 7 bases spanning the gap. CDR3 amino acids: CASSLGRATNEKLFF. DNA of the CDR3: TGTGCCAGCAGTTTAGGGAGAGCAACTAATGAAAAACTGTTTTTT.

Points on this clone: The same CDR3 arises from other DNA sequences in this sample as well. V gene TRBV5-4 combines with J gene TRBJ2-1, with a weak D call TRBD1 (6 bases). CDR1 and CDR2 (germline): SGHNT, YYREEE (reference sequence). Trimming left V 2 bases short and J 1 base short, with 7 bases between. This CDR3 region has 14 residues. CDR3 coding DNA: TGTGCCAGCAGCTTAAGGGGGTCCTACAATGAGCAGTTCTTC. This translates into CASSLRGSYNEQFF.

The genes are TRBV30 and TRBJ2-7; 7 bases align to TRBD2. The CDR3 runs 14 residues. Germline V gene data show CDR1 as GTSNPN and CDR2 as SVGIG (reference sequence). With V trimmed by 4 bases and J by 6 bases, 12 bases remained unmatched. The CDR3 DNA follows: TGTGCCTGGAAGTCGCGGGGGTCGACCGGCGAGCAGTACTTC. This sequence encodes CAWKSRGSTGEQYF.